This is a list of T cell receptor beta chains from one sample in a study of CD8+ T cells in alopecia areata. Sequencing used immunoSEQ multiplex PCR; TCRdb keeps in-frame clones, though not all of them. The sample yields more than 95,000 clones, around 58% seen once. Sequences were derived from CD8+ T cells sorted from blood, sampled at week 4, from a patient treated with tofacitinib. The source is a human donor with alopecia areata. Each CDR3 is given with its conserved first and last residue. A D gene is named only where the DNA matches it firmly. Some rows mark clone size as missing; the rest say once, few, many or name a class of expanded clone.

D: TRBD1
J: TRBJ2-5
size: .
V: TRBV27
DNA: TGTGCCAGCAGTTTTTCAGGGGGAGATGGCCAAGAGACCCAGTACTTC
CDR3: CASSFSGGDGQETQYF

D: .
J: TRBJ2-5
size: .
V: TRBV27
DNA: TGTGCCAGCACAGAGGGAGAGACCCAGTACTTC
CDR3: CASTEGETQYF

D: .
J: TRBJ2-5
size: .
V: TRBV29-1
DNA: TGCAGCGTTGAGAGCCACGGAGAGACCCAGTACTTC
CDR3: CSVESHGETQYF

D: .
J: TRBJ2-7
size: few
V: TRBV14
DNA: TGTGCCAGCAGCCAAGGACGACAACCCTACGAGCAGTACTTC
CDR3: CASSQGRQPYEQYF

D: TRBD1
J: TRBJ1-2
size: .
V: TRBV27
DNA: TGTGCCACCCACGGGGGGACAGAGGATGGCTACACCTTC
CDR3: CATHGGTEDGYTF

D: .
J: TRBJ1-5
size: few
V: TRBV7-9
DNA: TGTGCCAGCAGCTTATTCGGTCAGCCCCAGCATTTT
CDR3: CASSLFGQPQHF

D: .
J: TRBJ1-4
size: few
V: TRBV21-1
DNA: TGTGCAATCAGGAACCGAAGGACGGACCATGAAAAACTGTTTTTT
CDR3: CAIRNRRTDHEKLFF

D: TRBD1
J: TRBJ2-3
size: .
V: TRBV30
DNA: TGTGCCTGGAGTGGACAGGGGGCCGCAGATACGCAGTATTTT
CDR3: CAWSGQGAADTQYF

D: .
J: TRBJ1-6
size: .
V: TRBV30
DNA: TGTGCCTGGGATCAGACAGGCCCTAATTCACCCCTCCACTTT
CDR3: CAWDQTGPNSPLHF

D: .
J: TRBJ1-1
size: .
V: TRBV30
DNA: TGTGCCTGGAGTGCGATCCAGGGATATGACACTGAAGCTTTCTTT
CDR3: CAWSAIQGYDTEAFF

D: .
J: TRBJ2-1
size: .
V: TRBV30
DNA: TGTGCCTGGAGTGTACTGGCCAATGAGCAGTTCTTC
CDR3: CAWSVLANEQFF

D: .
J: TRBJ2-5
size: few
V: TRBV7-2
DNA: TGTGCCAGCAGCTTGCCAGCGGCGATCGAGGAGACCCAGTACTTC
CDR3: CASSLPAAIEETQYF

D: TRBD2
J: TRBJ2-1
size: .
V: TRBV5-1
DNA: TGCGCCAGCAGCCTGGGACTAGCGGAATACAATGAGCAGTTCTTC
CDR3: CASSLGLAEYNEQFF

D: TRBD1
J: TRBJ2-5
size: few
V: TRBV29-1
DNA: TGCAGCGGGCGGACAGGGTTGGAGACCCAGTACTTC
CDR3: CSGRTGLETQYF

D: .
J: TRBJ1-1
size: .
V: TRBV13
DNA: TGTGCCAGCAGCTCCGTTACATCGGGAGCTTTCTTT
CDR3: CASSSVTSGAFF

D: .
J: TRBJ2-5
size: .
V: TRBV29-1
DNA: TGCAGCGTTGTTCTAGGGGGGATGAGGGGAGAGACCCAGTACTTC
CDR3: CSVVLGGMRGETQYF